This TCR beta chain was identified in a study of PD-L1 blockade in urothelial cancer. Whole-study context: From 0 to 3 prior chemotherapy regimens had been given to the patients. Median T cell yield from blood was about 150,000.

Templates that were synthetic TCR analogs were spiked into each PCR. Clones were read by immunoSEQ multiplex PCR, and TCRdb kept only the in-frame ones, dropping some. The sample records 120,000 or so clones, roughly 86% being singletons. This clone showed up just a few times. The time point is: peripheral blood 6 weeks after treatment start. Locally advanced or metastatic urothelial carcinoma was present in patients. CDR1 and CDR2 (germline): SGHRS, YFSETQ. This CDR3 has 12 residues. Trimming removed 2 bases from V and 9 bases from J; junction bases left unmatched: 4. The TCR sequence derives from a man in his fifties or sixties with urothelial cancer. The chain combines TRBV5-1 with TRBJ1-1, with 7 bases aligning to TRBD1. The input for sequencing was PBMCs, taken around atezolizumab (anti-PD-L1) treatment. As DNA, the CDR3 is TGCGCCAGCAGCTTTGACAGGGATAAAGCTTTCTTT. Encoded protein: CASSFDRDKAFF.